This entry describes one T cell receptor beta chain. Its specificity is unknown. The same CDR3 also results from other DNA sequences found in this sample. Per germline, CDR1 MDHEN and CDR2 SYDVKM. The CDR3 is made up of 13 amino acids. Trimming took 9 bases from V and 2 from J, leaving 14 bases between them. This specimen comes from a study of cytomegalovirus exposure and HLA in healthy donors. The PCR ran on 60 Vbeta and 13 Jbeta primers. TCRdb's copy holds only in-frame clones and misses some; the assay was immunoSEQ multiplex PCR. The sample shows approximately 270,000 clones, 80% of them seen only once. Regarding the study as a whole: HLA alleles were associated with 15,000 to 20,000 TCR beta sequences in a later analysis at 0.05 false discovery rate. Altogether, 160 or so TCR beta chains were recorded as cytomegalovirus-associated.

The source is a girl aged 2-10 years in good health and CMV-seronegative. The sequenced sample consisted of PBMCs. The J gene is TRBJ2-7, the V gene TRBV28; tentative D call: TRBD1 (7 bases). The CDR3 protein is CASLGGGAYEQYF. Written as DNA, the CDR3 is TGTGCCAGTTTAGGAGGGGGCGCCTACGAGCAGTACTTC.